This TCR beta chain was documented in a study of blood T cell repertoires in COVID-19. The table came from immunoSEQ multiplex PCR; TCRdb's copy has only in-frame clones and leaves some out. The sample has 90,000 to 95,000 clones, just over 85% seen once; the top ten hold 7.5% to 9.5%. Germline assignment: CDR1 SGHAT and CDR2 FQNNGV. V was pared by 3 bases and J by 5 bases, with 10 bases between. The CDR3 runs to 13 residues. This receptor was identified in a woman in her seventies with acute or convalescent COVID-19. This chain links TRBV11-2 with TRBJ2-5; D may be TRBD2 (5 bases). Sequences were obtained from peripheral blood. This CDR3 reads CASSFGNRETQYF. CDR3 nucleotides: TGTGCCAGCAGCTTCGGGAACCGCGAGACCCAGTACTTC.